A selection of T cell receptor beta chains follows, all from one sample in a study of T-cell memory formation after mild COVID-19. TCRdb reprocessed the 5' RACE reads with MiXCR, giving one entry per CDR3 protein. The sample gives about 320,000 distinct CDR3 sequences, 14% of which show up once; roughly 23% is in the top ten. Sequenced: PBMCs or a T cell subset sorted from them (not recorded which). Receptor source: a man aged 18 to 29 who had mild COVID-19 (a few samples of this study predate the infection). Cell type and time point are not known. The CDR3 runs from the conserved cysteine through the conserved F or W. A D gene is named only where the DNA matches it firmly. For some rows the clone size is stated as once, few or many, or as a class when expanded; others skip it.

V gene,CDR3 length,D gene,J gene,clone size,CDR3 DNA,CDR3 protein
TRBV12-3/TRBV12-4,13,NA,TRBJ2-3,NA,TGTGCCAGCAGTCCCCCCGCGGGGGATACGCAGTATTTT,CASSPPAGDTQYF
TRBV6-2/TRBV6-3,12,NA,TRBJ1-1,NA,TGTGCCAGCGGTGATCAGAACACTGAAGCTTTCTTT,CASGDQNTEAFF
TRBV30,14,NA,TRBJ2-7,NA,TGTGCCTGGAGTGGTACGGGACACCTCTACGAGCAGTACTTC,CAWSGTGHLYEQYF
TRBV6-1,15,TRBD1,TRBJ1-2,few,TGTGCCAGCAGTGAAGGGGACAGCGTAAGCTATGGCTACACCTTC,CASSEGDSVSYGYTF
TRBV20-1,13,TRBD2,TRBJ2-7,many,TGCAGTGCTAGAGGGACTAGCGGGGTTGAGCAGTACTTC,CSARGTSGVEQYF
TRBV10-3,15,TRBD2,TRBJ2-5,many,TGTGCCATCAGTGAGACGGGGGGTCTAGGCGAGACCCAGTACTTC,CAISETGGLGETQYF
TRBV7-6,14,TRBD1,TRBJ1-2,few,TGTGCCAGCAGCCACCGACAGGGGTCCTATGGCTACACCTTC,CASSHRQGSYGYTF
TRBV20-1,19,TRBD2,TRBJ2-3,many,TGCAGTGCTCAGATTCCCCGACTAGCGGGGGGCCTTAATGATGGTACGCAGTATTTT,CSAQIPRLAGGLNDGTQYF
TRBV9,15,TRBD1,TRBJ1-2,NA,TGTGCCAGCAGCGTCGGACAGGGGGATCGGTATGGCTACACCTTC,CASSVGQGDRYGYTF
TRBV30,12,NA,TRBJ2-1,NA,TGTGCCTGCTCGAGAGGGGGGTATGAGCAGTTCTTC,CACSRGGYEQFF
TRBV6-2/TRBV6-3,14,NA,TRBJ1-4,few,TGTGCCAGCGCCCCCGGAACGACTAATGAAAAACTGTTTTTT,CASAPGTTNEKLFF
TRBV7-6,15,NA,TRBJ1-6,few,TGTGCCAGCAGCCCGAGGCAGGGATATAATTCACCCTTCCACTTT,CASSPRQGYNSPFHF
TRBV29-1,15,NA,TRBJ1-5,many,TGCAGCGTCGGGATCGGGGCTTCGGGCAATCAGCCCCAGCATTTT,CSVGIGASGNQPQHF
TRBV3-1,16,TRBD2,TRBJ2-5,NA,TGTGCCAGCAGCCAAGAAAGGACTAGCGGGGGGGGGACCCAGTACTTC,CASSQERTSGGGTQYF
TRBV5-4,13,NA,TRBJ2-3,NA,TGTGCCAGCAGCGGGGTAGGCGGGGATACGCAGTATTTT,CASSGVGGDTQYF
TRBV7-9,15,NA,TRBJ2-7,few,TGTGCCAGCAGCTCTGGGGCGGACCTGGGCTACGAGCAGTACTTC,CASSSGADLGYEQYF
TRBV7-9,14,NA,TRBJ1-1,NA,TGTGCCAGCAGCTTCCCGACTCCGAACACTGAAGCTTTCTTT,CASSFPTPNTEAFF
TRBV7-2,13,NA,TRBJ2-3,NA,TGTGCCAGCACCCAGGGATGGGGGGATACGCAGTATTTT,CASTQGWGDTQYF
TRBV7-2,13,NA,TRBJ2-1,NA,TGTGCCAGCAGCCCCGACCATTACAATGAGCAGTTCTTC,CASSPDHYNEQFF
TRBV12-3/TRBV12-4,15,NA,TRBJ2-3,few,TGTGCCAGCAGTATTAGGGGACTCAGCACAGATACGCAGTATTTT,CASSIRGLSTDTQYF
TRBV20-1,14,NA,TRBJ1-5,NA,TGCAGTGCTCGGGAAGTTCATAGCAATCAGCCCCAGCATTTT,CSAREVHSNQPQHF
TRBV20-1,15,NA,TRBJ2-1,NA,TGCAGTGCTCCTCTACGCCTCGGAACCGGCAATGAGCAGTTCTTC,CSAPLRLGTGNEQFF
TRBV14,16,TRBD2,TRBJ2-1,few,TGTGCCAGCAGCCGAGCGGGGGGCAGGTCCTACAATGAGCAGTTCTTC,CASSRAGGRSYNEQFF
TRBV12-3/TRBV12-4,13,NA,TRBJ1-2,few,TGTGCCAGCAGGCGCCGGCAGGGCCCTGGCTACACCTTC,CASRRRQGPGYTF
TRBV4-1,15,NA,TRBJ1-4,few,TGCGCCAGCAGCCAAGATTGGGGGCCGGATGAAAAACTGTTTTTT,CASSQDWGPDEKLFF
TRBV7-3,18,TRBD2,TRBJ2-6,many,TGTGCCAGCAGCCTCTCTAGCGGGAGCTACTCTGGGGCCAACGTCCTGACTTTC,CASSLSSGSYSGANVLTF
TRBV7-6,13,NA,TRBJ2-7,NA,TGTGCCAGCAGCTTGCATCGCTCCTACGAGCAGTACTTC,CASSLHRSYEQYF
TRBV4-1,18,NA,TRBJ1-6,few,TGCGCCAGCAGCCAAGACGTGGGGGGTTTCACCTATAATTCACCCCTCCACTTT,CASSQDVGGFTYNSPLHF
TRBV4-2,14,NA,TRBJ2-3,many,TGTGCCAGCAGCCAAGGGGTCAGGGGTGATACGCAGTATTTT,CASSQGVRGDTQYF
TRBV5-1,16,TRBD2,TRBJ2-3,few,TGCGCCAGCAGCTTGGATCTAGCGGGGGTTTTAGATACGCAGTATTTT,CASSLDLAGVLDTQYF
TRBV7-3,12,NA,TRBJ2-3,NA,TGTGCCAGCAGCTCCAATTGGGATACGCAGTATTTT,CASSSNWDTQYF
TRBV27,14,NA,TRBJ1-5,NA,TGTGCCAGCAGCCCGGGACTGGCCAATCAGCCCCAGCATTTT,CASSPGLANQPQHF
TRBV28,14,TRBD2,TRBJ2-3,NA,TGTGCCAGCAGACCCAGCGGGGGCGCAGATACGCAGTATTTT,CASRPSGGADTQYF
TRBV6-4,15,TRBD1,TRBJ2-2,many,TGTGCCAGCAGTGAGGAGACAGGGGGCACCGGGGAGCTGTTTTTT,CASSEETGGTGELFF
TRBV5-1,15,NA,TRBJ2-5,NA,TGCGCCAGCAGCTTGGCCGTATTAAGCGATGAGACCCAGTACTTC,CASSLAVLSDETQYF
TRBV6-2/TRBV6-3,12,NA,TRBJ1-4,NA,TGTTCCAGCAGTCCTGGGGATGAAAAACTGTTTTTT,CSSSPGDEKLFF
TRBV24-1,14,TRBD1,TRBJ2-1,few,TGTGCCACCGGGGGACAGGGCCCCTACAATGAGCAGTTCTTC,CATGGQGPYNEQFF
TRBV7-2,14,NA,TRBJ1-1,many,TGTGCCAGCAGCTCCCAGACGGGGCACACTGAAGCTTTCTTT,CASSSQTGHTEAFF